This TCR beta chain was profiled in a study of cytomegalovirus exposure and HLA in healthy donors (dated by TCRdb to about 2017). Regarding the research as a whole: According to an earlier analysis of around 600 of the donors, about 190 million T cells yielded 117 million unique TCR beta sequences and 250 to 350 Gb of sequence data. To study patterns of TCR occurrence, a later analysis re-analyzed previously published TCR beta repertoires from around 670 donors and added high-resolution HLA genotyping. Across around 400 genotyped donors of the cohort, an average of roughly 200,000 unique TCR beta nucleotide sequences per donor were sequenced, and approximately 17% of those sequences were non-productive. HLA typing included class I and class II loci at four-digit resolution. Roughly five DR-DQ haplotypes were handled as single units for association and clustering because linkage in the cohort was strong. The number of donors typed differed by locus, with roughly 629-640 for A, B, C, DRB1 and DQB1, 522 for DQA1, 600 to 610 for DPA1, and roughly 450 for DPB1. Of the roughly 400 genotyped donors, 81% were placed in the genetic ancestry cluster associated with self-reported Caucasian donors. To decide whether each TCR beta V gene segment behaved as functional or pseudogenic, an earlier analysis of 587 of the donors relied on high-throughput TCR beta sequencing. Along with the roughly 670-subject first cohort, a separate validation cohort of more than 90 different subjects was used. To predict cytomegalovirus infection status, the study brought together high-throughput TCR immunosequencing, statistical association of individual TCRs with disease status, and machine learning. Donor age, sex, ethnicity and CMV serostatus were collected together with the repertoire data. The study aimed to test whether signatures of past pathogen exposure could be identified by cataloging public T cell receptors. In the later analysis, no new phenotypic data were used to find candidate immune exposures; instead, reliance was placed on TCR beta sequences and their occurrence across donors. A later genetic analysis used genome-wide SNP genotypes for about three fifths of the 666 donors, treating that subset as a discovery cohort. Using immunosequencing, the study profiled T cell repertoires from 640 or so subjects and related those repertoires to cytomegalovirus serostatus. All discovery cohort repertoires had been generated on a single sequencing platform. An early release that covered roughly 600 HLA-typed donors contained approximately 300 gigabases of sequencing data and 65 million to 100 million unique TCR sequences.

The cohort comprised 666 healthy bone marrow donors. At the time of sampling, every cohort member was nominally healthy, though immune exposures that went unrecorded were likely present. The donor tested CMV seronegative, placing the donor among the 350 or so seronegative members of the cohort. A peripheral blood sample was provided by each donor, and peripheral blood mononuclear cells were used for TCR beta sequencing. The Qiagen DNeasy Blood Extraction Kit was used to extract genomic DNA from the blood cell samples. The protocol used for the library was the immunoSEQ multiplex PCR assay. A mixture of 60 forward primers for TCR Vbeta segments and 13 reverse primers for TCR Jbeta segments was used in the multiplex PCR. Amplification of the CDR3 region of rearranged TCR beta genes was performed with a multiplex PCR assay on genomic DNA. On the Illumina HiSeq System, the amplified TCR beta libraries were sequenced as 87-base-pair reads. Under the source paper's analysis protocol: In a later analysis, tens of millions of unique TCR beta chains were counted across the 666 repertoires, and around 11 million of these chains were shared by at least two donors. To remove PCR and sequencing errors, raw reads were error-corrected and collapsed into unique sequences using a nearest-neighbor algorithm that merged closely related sequences. V, D and J gene segments were assigned by aligning CDR3 sequences to IMGT reference sequences. Each retained sequence needed at least a six-nucleotide match to both a V gene segment and a J gene segment. A rearrangement was called productive if the CDR3 had no stop codons and remained in frame with V and J, and every other rearrangement was called non-productive. Following IMGT convention, CDR3 was defined as the stretch from the second conserved V-encoded cysteine to the conserved J-encoded phenylalanine. The earlier analysis of 500 to 650 of the donors excluded any sequence lacking an unambiguous match to a single V gene segment. In an earlier analysis of approximately 500 of the donors, a V segment was called functional when productive rearrangements were above 56.7%, and segregating when the standard deviation between donors exceeded 5%. A statistical classification framework was developed to diagnose cytomegalovirus status using the catalog of TCR beta chain sequences. A later analysis assigned V and J genes by comparing TCR nucleotide sequences with IMGT/GENE-DB human TR gene sequences. In a later analysis, CDR3 sequences and most-parsimonious VDJ recombination scenarios were assigned using the TCRdist pipeline. In a later analysis, each TCR beta chain was defined by its CDR3 amino acid sequence together with its V-gene family, and reads without a unique V-gene family were excluded. A later analysis removed 592 highly shared, low-generation-probability nucleotide sequences to deal with suspected cross-contamination and a sequencing artifact. A later analysis calculated a clonal expansion index for each public chain from normalized within-repertoire ranks of inferred template counts. In a later analysis, generation probabilities were computed using a VDJ recombination model fitted to out-of-frame rearrangements, and the results were checked against IGoR. A later analysis scored TCR-TCR, TCR-HLA and TCR-CMV co-occurrence with hypergeometric tests, applying a repertoire-size bias correction to TCR pairs. In a later analysis, false discovery rates were estimated by permuting HLA or CMV assignments 20 times. A later analysis grouped co-occurring TCRs with DBSCAN, adding TCRdist sequence similarity when clustering within HLA-allele-positive subsets. Repertoires with fewer than 30,000 or more than 120,000 public chains, plus five repertoires with anomalous nucleotide sharing, were excluded from co-occurrence clustering. Here the immuneACCESS table is served through TCRdb, limited to in-frame sequences with V and J called. Missing clones are a known gap in these copies; in checked studies unresolved V genes cover under half, and the rest lacks a known reason. The V and J calls and clone size are taken from that table; D and trimming were inferred from the DNA. This sample has approximately 210,000 clones in its table, and around 75% of those were observed once. Together, the top ten hold roughly 1.5% of the sample.

Here is what the overall study found, with its caveats: A later analysis found that TCR association rates varied across HLA loci, with DRB1 alleles showing the most associated TCRs and HLA-C alleles the fewest. Only TCR beta chains were sequenced in this cohort, and the absence of alpha or paired-chain data limited detectable features. The only immune exposure information available for the cohort was CMV serostatus. In a later genetic analysis, fewer N-insertions in productive TCRs were reported among donors in an Asian-associated ancestry cluster than the approximately 710-donor mean. Several of the top co-occurrence clusters appeared to be linked to parvovirus B19, influenza, CMV and Epstein-Barr virus, according to a later analysis. Because some donors lacked HLA typing at each locus, the association tests relied only on the typed subset. A few of the identified cytomegalovirus-associated TCR beta chains were confirmed in vitro to be specific for cytomegalovirus antigens. Some IMGT-functional V segments, including TRBV6-2 and TRBV6-3, could not be distinguished by the 87-base-pair reads and were therefore excluded. A later analysis associated 16,951 TCR beta sequences with specific HLA alleles at a false discovery rate of 0.05. The presence/absence analyses assumed that sequencing depth was roughly uniform across donors, and that assumption may not be true. In a later analysis, most CMV-associated TCR beta chains were found to appear HLA-restricted, with HLA associations seemingly driven largely by CMV exposure. The sequencing pipeline was judged likely to have produced a cluster of highly shared sequence variants as a technical artifact. When HLA alleles, especially DR and DQ, strongly co-occurred, attributing TCR associations to individual alleles was difficult. In a later genetic analysis, a missense DCLRE1C variant was associated with V-gene and J-gene trimming of TCR beta chains, and the association was replicated in an independent cohort. In a later analysis, HLA-associated TCR beta chains were found to be more clonally expanded and to have lower generation probabilities than equally common non-associated chains. According to the authors, the approach could potentially be generalized to other disease states and immunological phenotypes. In an earlier analysis of more than 500 of the donors, most TCR beta V segments appeared in productive rearrangements about 87% or about 30% of the time, broadly matching IMGT annotations. Linkage disequilibrium might explain the correlated functional status among segregating V segments, but an unknown experimental factor could not be excluded. Most TCR sequences were observed very rarely across donors, whereas some public TCRs were present in many individuals. Because counts were too low, around 18 rarely observed V segments, including chromosome 9 orphons, were left out of the earlier analysis of roughly 600 of the donors. Cytomegalovirus status was reported to be diagnosed by the classifier with high specificity and sensitivity in both the original and validation cohorts. In the study, 150 to 200 TCR beta chains were listed as associated with cytomegalovirus. A further reported finding was that TCR beta sequences accurately predicted the HLA-A and HLA-B alleles for most subjects in the first cohort.

This clone was seen once. Its antigen target is currently unknown. Base qualities were left out, and no much larger clone turns up one base away. Here V drops 5 bases and J drops 4 bases, and the junction holds 7 bases not matched to any gene. The cysteine opens and the phenylalanine closes a CDR3 of 15 amino acids. The retained sequence is limited to the CDR3, 45 bases, with the frame set at the first base. CDR1 MNHNY and CDR2 SVGAGI were looked up in the germline V gene (reference sequence). The sample taken for sequencing was PBMCs. This receptor was taken from a woman aged 45-60 years in good health and CMV-seronegative. Recombination linked TRBV6-6 to TRBJ1-5, and TRBD1 aligns with 8 junction nucleotides. At the DNA level, the sequence is TGTGCCAGCAGTCGAACGACAGGGGCGAATCAGCCCCAGCATTTT. It translates as CASSRTTGANQPQHF.